The next 16 T cell receptor beta chains were all read from a single sample in a study of OX40 agonist ivuxolimab in advanced cancers. The assay was immunoSEQ multiplex PCR, and TCRdb's table has in-frame clones only and misses some. The table lists 77,000 or so clones, 90% of them singletons. Sequencing used CD4+ or CD8+ T cells sorted from blood, obtained in a trial of the OX40 agonist ivuxolimab. The receptors were gathered from an adult with an advanced solid tumor such as melanoma, head and neck, liver or kidney cancer.

The chain links TRBV6-1 to TRBJ1-2; D uncertain. This CDR3 region has 13 residues. CDR1 and CDR2 (germline): MNHNS, SASEGT. V lost 1 base to trimming and J lost 5 bases, with 8 bases between them. The CDR3 protein is CASSEDIAYGYTF. CDR3 DNA: TGTGCCAGCAGTGAAGATATAGCATATGGCTACACCTTC.

The chain links TRBV18 to TRBJ2-7; 7 positions match TRBD2. The germline gives CDR1 KGHSH, CDR2 LQKENI. J was trimmed by 6 bases and V by 2 bases; bases with no gene match: 7. This CDR3 is 14 amino acids long. The CDR3 DNA is TGTGCCAGCTCACCATGGACTAGTGCGGCCGAGCAGTACTTC. As protein: CASSPWTSAAEQYF.

In DNA form, the CDR3 reads TGTGCCAGCACCGCGGGAGGGTATGCAGATACGCAGTATTTT. This encodes CASTAGGYADTQYF. The gene calls are TRBV27 and TRBJ2-3, with 9 bases identical to TRBD2. V shed 7 bases and J 4 bases; nucleotides not matched to a gene: 6. The germline V gene encodes CDR1 MNHEY and CDR2 SMNVEV (reference sequence). The CDR3 sequence is 14 residues long.

As DNA, the CDR3 is TGTGCCAGCAGCTTTATCCGGGACCCCACAGATACGCAGTATTTT. This gives the protein CASSFIRDPTDTQYF. The V call is TRBV5-6, the J call TRBJ2-3, with D possibly being TRBD1 or TRBD2 (5 bases each). The CDR3 is made up of 15 amino acids. Germline CDR1 is SGHDT and CDR2 is YYEEEE. V gave up 2 bases and J gave up 2 bases, with 12 bases separating them. The whole variable domain, filled in from reference TRBV5-6 and TRBJ2-3, reads DAGVTQSPTHLIKTRGQQVTLRCSPKSGHDTVSWYQQALGQGPQFIFQYYEEEERQRGNFPDRFSGHQFPNYSSELNVNALLLGDSALYLCASSFIRDPTDTQYFGPGTRLTVL.

This chain connects TRBV2 to TRBJ1-2, with 7 nucleotides matching TRBD1. There are 14 residues in the CDR3. Germline lookup yields CDR1 SNHLY and CDR2 FYNNEI. Trimming took 6 bases from V and 1 from J; bases not matched to a gene: 5. The CDR3 region is CASRGDSFNYGYTF. The CDR3 nucleotides read TGTGCCAGCAGAGGGGACAGCTTTAACTATGGCTACACCTTC.

This clone came up many times. The rearrangement joins TRBV19 to TRBJ2-5, with 12 bases identical to TRBD2. With 9 bases clipped from V and 8 bases from J, the junction kept 7 bases outside the gene matches. The germline gives CDR1 LNHDA, CDR2 SQIVND (reference sequence). This CDR3 comprises 13 residues. The CDR3, as DNA: TGTGCCAGCCGACTAGCGGGGGCCAACACCCAGTACTTC. Its translation is CASRLAGANTQYF. Combining the CDR3 with reference TRBV19 and TRBJ2-5 gives the whole variable domain DGGITQSPKYLFRKEGQNVTLSCEQNLNHDAMYWYRQDPGQGLRLIYYSQIVNDFQKGDIAEGYSVSREKKESFPLTVTSAQKNPTAFYLCASRLAGANTQYFGPGTRLLVL.

The CDR3 is CASSARAYNSPLHF. CDR3 in DNA: TGTGCCAGCAGTGCCAGAGCCTATAATTCACCCCTCCACTTT. J is TRBJ1-6 and V is TRBV2; the D is unclear. This CDR3 comprises 14 residues. V lost 4 bases and J lost 2, with 6 bases in between. Looked up from germline, CDR1 is SNHLY and CDR2 is FYNNEI.

The chain employs TRBV7-9 and TRBJ2-7; D not resolved. CDR1 and CDR2 from the germline V gene are SEHNR and FQNEAQ (reference sequence). CDR3 length: 12 residues. V lost 2 bases to trimming and J lost 3 bases, with 5 bases between them. The CDR3 region has the DNA TGTGCCAGCAGCTTATCCTTCTACGAGCAGTACTTC. This encodes CASSLSFYEQYF.

The V gene is TRBV28, the J gene TRBJ2-1; TRBD2 matches at 11 bases. Per the germline V gene, CDR1 is MDHEN and CDR2 is SYDVKM. The junction had 13 bases not matched to a gene; V was cut back by 6 bases and J by 12 bases. The CDR3 loop spans 15 amino acids. CDR3 sequence (DNA): TGTGCCAGCAGCCCGACTAGCGGGGCCATAAAGGGGCAGTTCTTC. Translated, it gives CASSPTSGAIKGQFF.

The gene calls are TRBV4-3 and TRBJ1-4, with a weak D call TRBD1 (6 bases). Germline CDR1 LGHNA, CDR2 YSLEER. The V and J ends lost 3 bases and 5 bases respectively, with 13 bases between them. The CDR3 consists of 15 residues. CDR3: CASSQVTGRNEKLFF. Written as DNA, the CDR3 is TGCGCCAGCAGCCAGGTCACAGGGCGAAATGAAAAACTGTTTTTT.

The J gene is TRBJ1-1, the V gene TRBV7-8; a weak D match, TRBD1 (6 bases). This CDR3 contains 15 residues. Per germline, CDR1 SGHVS and CDR2 FQNEAQ. The V gene lost 5 bases and the J gene lost 0 bases, with 13 bases spanning the gap. The CDR3 region has the DNA TGTGCCAGCAGCCCCGGGACACCAGTGAACACTGAAGCTTTCTTT. Its protein product is CASSPGTPVNTEAFF.

Comment on this clone: Other DNA variants within this sample encode the same CDR3. The chain combines TRBV9 with TRBJ2-2; D call uncertain. This CDR3 is built from 13 residues. V was shortened by 0 bases and J by 5 bases, with 5 bases between the two germline ends. From germline, CDR1 is SGDLS and CDR2 YYNGEE. The CDR3 region is CASSVVGTGELFF. CDR3 nucleotide sequence: TGTGCCAGCAGCGTAGTCGGGACCGGGGAGCTGTTTTTT.

V and J are TRBV5-1 and TRBJ1-1, with D possibly matching TRBD1 (5 bases). CDR3 length: 14 residues. Between the trimmed V and J ends, which lost 0 bases and 5 bases, there was a span of 11 bases. CDR1 and CDR2 (germline): SGHRS, YFSETQ. CDR3 coding DNA: TGCGCCAGCAGCTTGGAAAACGAGGGGACTGAAGCTTTCTTT. Translated: CASSLENEGTEAFF.

This chain joins TRBV6-5 and TRBJ1-2; D is uncertain. The CDR3 runs to 12 residues. Per germline, CDR1 MNHEY and CDR2 SVGAGI. Trimming pared 5 bases from V and 3 bases from J, leaving 7 bases between. As DNA, the CDR3 is TGTGCCAGCAGTGATAGAGACTATGGCTACACCTTC. Its protein is CASSDRDYGYTF.

V and J are TRBV7-9 and TRBJ2-1; no clear D. Trimming left V 0 bases short and J 7 bases short, with 13 bases between. Germline CDR1 and CDR2: SEHNR and FQNEAQ (reference sequence). This CDR3 contains 15 residues. CDR3 protein: CASSLASGPWNEQFF. The CDR3 DNA follows: TGTGCCAGCAGCTTAGCATCGGGTCCATGGAATGAGCAGTTCTTC.

CDR3 region: CASSFTPQETQYF. CDR3 coding DNA: TGTGCCAGCAGCTTCACCCCTCAGGAGACCCAGTACTTC. V is TRBV5-5 and J is TRBJ2-5; D remains unclear. V lost 2 bases and J 5 bases, leaving 10 bases between the germline ends. Germline V lookup: CDR1 SGHKS, CDR2 YYEKEE (reference sequence). The CDR3 has 13 amino acids.